The source of this TCR beta chain is a study of T-cell memory formation after mild COVID-19. This clonotype turned up a few times. No antigen is known for it. Germline V gene lookup returns CDR1 LGHNA and CDR2 YSLEER. Trimming took 1 base from V and 4 from J, leaving 13 bases between them. The CDR3 extends over 15 amino acids. Study outcomes and limitations: Clones contracting across day 15 to 85 had a balanced CD4/CD8 profile; later expanding clones leaned CD4+. Mainly CM and EM harbored the contracting CD4+ clones; mainly EMRA harbored the CD8+ ones.

The 5'RACE method, run with constant-segment primers, produced TCR alpha and TCR beta cDNA libraries (carrying sample barcodes and UMIs). MiXCR, run by TCRdb on the 5' RACE reads, gives a single entry per CDR3 protein. The sample has 280,000 or so distinct CDR3 sequences; approximately 8% are singletons. The clonotype comes from a man between 18 and 35 years old who had mild COVID-19 (a few samples of this study predate the infection). Cell type and time point are not known. The chain couples TRBV4-3 to TRBJ1-2; D remains ambiguous. The specimen sequenced was PBMCs or a T cell subset sorted from them (not recorded which). The CDR3 nucleotides read TGCGCCAGCAGCCAAGGCGAGCCGGAGGCCTATGGCTACACCTTC. Translated: CASSQGEPEAYGYTF.